Below, 11 T cell receptor beta chains from the same sample are listed, as sequenced in a study of PD-L1 blockade in urothelial cancer. Specified time point: peripheral blood 6 weeks after treatment start. Clones were read by immunoSEQ multiplex PCR, and TCRdb kept only the in-frame ones, dropping some. The sample records over 100,000 clones, about 91% being singletons. The material sequenced was PBMCs, taken around atezolizumab (anti-PD-L1) treatment. The receptors here all came from a man aged 55 to 69 with urothelial cancer.

This sequence joins TRBV5-4 and TRBJ1-2; 8 bases are a match to TRBD1. Looked up from germline, CDR1 is SGHNT and CDR2 is YYREEE (reference sequence). J gave up 4 bases and V 2 bases, and 4 bases lay outside the gene matches. The CDR3 is 14 residues long. The CDR3 spells CASSLSGGSYGYTF. The CDR3 coding sequence is TGTGCCAGCAGCTTATCAGGGGGCAGCTATGGCTACACCTTC. The whole variable domain, remainder taken from reference TRBV5-4 and TRBJ1-2, is ETGVTQSPTHLIKTRGQQVTLRCSSQSGHNTVSWYQQALGQGPQFIFQYYREEENGRGNFPPRFSGLQFPNYSSELNVNALELDDSALYLCASSLSGGSYGYTFGSGTRLTVV.

The rearrangement links TRBV7-2 to TRBJ2-1, with 8 nucleotides matching TRBD2. V lost 5 bases, J lost 8 bases, and 17 bases stayed unmatched. Germline V gene lookup returns CDR1 SGHTA and CDR2 FQGNSA. CDR3 length: 17 residues. This CDR3 reads CASSARDGSGKTYEQFF. CDR3 bases: TGTGCCAGCAGCGCCCGGGATGGTAGCGGGAAGACCTATGAGCAGTTCTTC.

This chain joins TRBV11-3 and TRBJ2-1, with 7 positions matching TRBD1. The junction had 4 bases not matched to a gene; V was cut back by 3 bases and J by 8 bases. Per the germline V gene, CDR1 is SGHNT and CDR2 is YENEEA. This CDR3 spans 13 amino acids. The CDR3 loop reads CASSFKGTDEQFF. The CDR3 DNA sequence: TGTGCCAGCAGCTTCAAGGGGACAGATGAGCAGTTCTTC.

This sequence joins TRBV5-6 and TRBJ2-5, with D hard to call. The CDR3 runs 12 residues. The germline V gene encodes CDR1 SGHDT and CDR2 YYEEEE. V lost 4 bases and J 1 base, leaving 5 bases between the germline ends. CDR3 nucleotides: TGTGCCAGCAGCGCAGTCCAAGAGACCCAGTACTTC. Its protein product is CASSAVQETQYF.

V gene TRBV2 combines with J gene TRBJ2-7, with 13 positions matching TRBD2. The CDR3 extends over 17 amino acids. V dropped 2 bases and J dropped 2; count of bases not matched to a gene: 6. Germline CDR1 SNHLY, CDR2 FYNNEI. This CDR3 reads CASSESRLAGGAYEQYF. The CDR3 DNA follows: TGTGCCAGCAGTGAATCCCGACTAGCGGGAGGCGCCTACGAGCAGTACTTC.

This clone was seen once. The rearrangement joins TRBV6-1 to TRBJ2-2; possible D gene TRBD2, 5 bases. V shed 1 base and J shed 5 bases, with 11 bases lying between them. From germline, CDR1 is MNHNS and CDR2 SASEGT. This CDR3 is 15 amino acids long. Here the CDR3 reads CASSEGSGSTGELFF. The CDR3 region has the DNA TGTGCCAGCAGTGAAGGGAGCGGCAGTACCGGGGAGCTGTTTTTT.

The rearrangement links TRBV6-5 to TRBJ2-3; 9 bases are a match to TRBD1. CDR1 is MNHEY, CDR2 SVGAGI, per germline. The CDR3 has 16 residues. With 3 bases clipped from V and 2 bases from J, the junction kept 6 bases outside the gene matches. The CDR3: CASSYSRTGDTDTQYF. The CDR3 DNA is TGTGCCAGCAGTTATTCAAGGACAGGGGACACAGATACGCAGTATTTT.

The genes are TRBV19 and TRBJ2-3, with 7 bases lining up with TRBD1. The CDR3 loop spans 17 amino acids. From germline, CDR1 is LNHDA and CDR2 SQIVND (reference sequence). J lost 0 bases, V lost 5 bases, and 11 bases had no gene match. CDR3 sequence (DNA): TGTGCCAGTAGTGTAAGGGGACAGAGAGCTAGCACAGATACGCAGTATTTT. As protein: CASSVRGQRASTDTQYF.

A single count supports this clone. The genes are TRBV5-4 and TRBJ1-1; no definite D call. CDR3 length: 15 residues. Trimming cost V 0 bases and J 5 bases, with 14 bases left between them. Germline-derived CDR1 and CDR2 are SGHNT and YYREEE (reference sequence). In nucleotides, the CDR3 is TGTGCCAGCAGCTTGGTAGAGGGTATTCATACTGAAGCTTTCTTT. Translating it yields CASSLVEGIHTEAFF.

The chain joins TRBV15 to TRBJ1-6; possible D gene TRBD1, 5 bases. With 5 bases removed from V and 9 bases from J, the gap between germline ends came to 11 bases. The CDR3 covers 13 residues. Germline CDR1 reads LNHNV; CDR2 reads YYDKDF (reference sequence). CDR3 in amino acids: CATSGGGGSPLHF. The CDR3 coding sequence is TGTGCCACCAGCGGGGGGGGAGGTTCACCCCTCCACTTT.

The V gene is TRBV5-5, the J gene TRBJ1-2; D ambiguous. This CDR3 spans 14 amino acids. V lost 4 bases to trimming and J lost 3 bases, with 13 bases between them. CDR1 is SGHKS, CDR2 YYEKEE, per germline (reference sequence). The chain's CDR3 is CASSPLGRDYGYTF. For the CDR3, the DNA is TGTGCCAGCAGCCCCCTCGGGCGGGACTATGGCTACACCTTC. Drawing the rest from reference TRBV5-5 and TRBJ1-2, the complete variable domain is DAGVTQSPTHLIKTRGQQVTLRCSPISGHKSVSWYQQVLGQGPQFIFQYYEKEERGRGNFPDRFSARQFPNYSSELNVNALLLGDSALYLCASSPLGRDYGYTFGSGTRLTVV.